This TCR beta chain was sequenced for a study of blood T cell repertoires in COVID-19. Study at large: Both acute and convalescent COVID-19 samples were obtained from the United States, Italy and Spain. From T cells, B-cell-depleted T cells, or PBMCs came the material, which was cDNA or gDNA.

Under the authors' procedure: It was from reference gene primer amplification that nucleated cell counts were estimated. Data came from immunoSEQ multiplex PCR; TCRdb stores just in-frame clones and leaves some out. V and J calls and clone size are as listed in that table; D and trimming were resolved from the DNA. The data contain 56,000 or so clones, 89% of them seen just once; the ten biggest clones take up over 15%. CDR3 length: 15 residues. In germline, CDR1 is KGHSH, CDR2 LQKENI. Trimming removed 5 bases from V and 4 bases from J, with 15 bases in between. This chain connects TRBV18 to TRBJ2-1; D possibly corresponds to TRBD1 (6 bases). Sequenced sample: peripheral blood. The TCR sequence derives from a human donor in a cohort sampled during active COVID-19. The CDR3 spells CASSAGQSVYNEQFF. The CDR3 DNA reads TGTGCCAGCTCAGCCGGACAGTCAGTATACAATGAGCAGTTCTTC.